This TCR beta chain was sequenced in a study of blood T cell repertoires in COVID-19. Study-level information: Some COVID-19 samples were acute and others convalescent; all came from the United States, Italy and Spain. T cells, B-cell-depleted T cells, or PBMCs supplied cDNA or gDNA.

Authors' data handling: Cell counts per sample came from amplifying reference gene primers. Profiled with immunoSEQ multiplex PCR; TCRdb holds only in-frame clones, not every one. That table is the source of V, J and clone size, and D and trimming were worked out from the DNA. The sample lists 130,000 or so clones, around 86% occurring once. J gave up 6 bases and V 7 bases, and 12 bases lay outside the gene matches. The CDR3 loop spans 14 amino acids. CDR1 is MDHEN, CDR2 SYDVKM, per germline. This clone was counted a few times. The specimen sequenced was peripheral blood. The TCR was taken from a human donor in a cohort sampled during active COVID-19. The chain is built from TRBV28 and TRBJ2-7, with TRBD2 matching over 7 bases. CDR3 DNA sequence: TGTGCCAGCAATCCCCGGGACTATAGACTCGAGCAGTACTTC. This codes for CASNPRDYRLEQYF.